Listed below are T cell receptor beta chains from one sample, sequenced in a study of T cell responses to AZD1222 COVID-19 vaccine. Measured with immunoSEQ multiplex PCR; TCRdb has only the in-frame clones, and not every one. The profile covers around 25,000 clones, with about nine tenths appearing a single time and 34% taken by the ten largest. Sequenced here: peripheral blood, sampled 28 days after the second AZD1222 dose. The source of these receptors is an adult who received the AZD1222 COVID-19 vaccine. Each CDR3 is given with its conserved first and last residue. The D gene is left open where the match is weak. Expanded clones are given a class, and other clones once, few, many or no size at all.

j_gene: TRBJ2-1; d_gene: TRBD2; abundance: .; v_gene: TRBV4-2; CDR3nt: TGTGCCAGCAGCCAAGACGCTTCCGGGACTAGCGGGAGTAATGAGCAGTTCTTC; CDR3aa: CASSQDASGTSGSNEQFF
j_gene: TRBJ1-5; d_gene: .; abundance: once; v_gene: TRBV28; CDR3nt: TGTGCCAGCAGTAAAGGGGTAAGCAATCAGCCCCAGCATTTT; CDR3aa: CASSKGVSNQPQHF
j_gene: TRBJ2-7; d_gene: .; abundance: once; v_gene: TRBV6-5; CDR3nt: TGTGCCAGCAAGGCGGCCTACGAGCAGTACTTC; CDR3aa: CASKAAYEQYF
j_gene: TRBJ2-2; d_gene: TRBD1; abundance: .; v_gene: TRBV7-9; CDR3nt: TGTGCCAGCAGCTCCCGGTACAGGGGGCGGGACACCGGGGAGCTGTTTTTT; CDR3aa: CASSSRYRGRDTGELFF
j_gene: TRBJ2-2; d_gene: .; abundance: once; v_gene: TRBV7-2; CDR3nt: TGTGCCAGCAGCTTACGAGGGGAGGACACCGGGGAGCTGTTTTTT; CDR3aa: CASSLRGEDTGELFF
j_gene: TRBJ1-1; d_gene: .; abundance: .; v_gene: TRBV30; CDR3nt: TGTGCCTGGAGTGTACCCGGCCTGCCGTTAAACACTGAAGCTTTCTTT; CDR3aa: CAWSVPGLPLNTEAFF
j_gene: TRBJ1-1; d_gene: TRBD1; abundance: .; v_gene: TRBV28; CDR3nt: TGTGCCAGCAGCACAGGGGCCATGAACACTGAAGCTTTCTTT; CDR3aa: CASSTGAMNTEAFF
j_gene: TRBJ2-3; d_gene: TRBD2; abundance: .; v_gene: TRBV13; CDR3nt: TGTGCCAGCAGCTCGGGGACTAGCGGGAAAACAGATACGCAGTATTTT; CDR3aa: CASSSGTSGKTDTQYF
j_gene: TRBJ1-2; d_gene: .; abundance: .; v_gene: TRBV5-1; CDR3nt: TGCGCCAGCAGCTTAAACAGCCCCTATGGCTACACCTTC; CDR3aa: CASSLNSPYGYTF
j_gene: TRBJ2-7; d_gene: .; abundance: .; v_gene: TRBV28; CDR3nt: TGTGCCAGCAGTACCTCCATGGTCAATAAGCAGTACTTC; CDR3aa: CASSTSMVNKQYF
j_gene: TRBJ2-3; d_gene: .; abundance: .; v_gene: TRBV6-2/TRBV6-3; CDR3nt: TGTGCCAGCAGTTTGCCCCCTCGCGCGCAGTATTTT; CDR3aa: CASSLPPRAQYF
j_gene: TRBJ2-3; d_gene: TRBD1; abundance: .; v_gene: TRBV11-3; CDR3nt: TGTGCCAGCAGCTCCCGACAGGGGGGCACAGATACGCAGTATTTT; CDR3aa: CASSSRQGGTDTQYF
j_gene: TRBJ2-1; d_gene: .; abundance: few; v_gene: TRBV4-2; CDR3nt: TGTGCCAGCAGCCAAGACCATGAGCAGTTCTTC; CDR3aa: CASSQDHEQFF
j_gene: TRBJ2-7; d_gene: TRBD1; abundance: .; v_gene: TRBV24-1; CDR3nt: TGTGCCACCAGTGATACCGGGACAGGGCTCTACGAGCAGTACTTC; CDR3aa: CATSDTGTGLYEQYF
j_gene: TRBJ1-3; d_gene: .; abundance: .; v_gene: TRBV5-1; CDR3nt: TGCGCCAGCAGCTTCCTCCCGGCAGGGGTGAACTCTGGAAACACCATATATTTT; CDR3aa: CASSFLPAGVNSGNTIYF
j_gene: TRBJ2-1; d_gene: .; abundance: .; v_gene: TRBV6-1; CDR3nt: TGTGCCAGCAGTGAAGTAATAGGGCAGGGACAGTTCTTC; CDR3aa: CASSEVIGQGQFF
j_gene: TRBJ2-3; d_gene: TRBD1; abundance: .; v_gene: TRBV5-1; CDR3nt: TGCGCCAGCAGCTTTGGACAGGGAGGCACAGATACGCAGTATTTT; CDR3aa: CASSFGQGGTDTQYF
j_gene: TRBJ2-5; d_gene: .; abundance: .; v_gene: TRBV6-2/TRBV6-3; CDR3nt: TGTGCCAGCAGTTACCGGGGTGAGGGGGAAGAGACCCAGTACTTC; CDR3aa: CASSYRGEGEETQYF
j_gene: TRBJ1-2; d_gene: TRBD1; abundance: .; v_gene: TRBV3-1/TRBV3-2; CDR3nt: TGTGCCAGCAGCTCACACAGGGGCGAAGGGGGCTATGGCTACACCTTC; CDR3aa: CASSSHRGEGGYGYTF
j_gene: TRBJ1-1; d_gene: .; abundance: .; v_gene: TRBV3-1/TRBV3-2; CDR3nt: TGTGCCAGCAGCCAGACAGGTCTTGAAGCTTTCTTT; CDR3aa: CASSQTGLEAFF
j_gene: TRBJ2-2; d_gene: .; abundance: .; v_gene: TRBV7-3; CDR3nt: TGTGCCAGCAGCCTAGAAGCCCGGGCTAACACCGGGGAGCTGTTTTTT; CDR3aa: CASSLEARANTGELFF
j_gene: TRBJ1-2; d_gene: TRBD1; abundance: medium-sized; v_gene: TRBV2; CDR3nt: TGTGCCAGCAGTGAAGTTAGGTGGGGGACAGGGCTTAACTATGGCTACACCTTC; CDR3aa: CASSEVRWGTGLNYGYTF
j_gene: TRBJ2-2; d_gene: .; abundance: .; v_gene: TRBV5-5; CDR3nt: TGTGCCAGCAGCTTGGGTTCGGGTGTCACCGGGGAGCTGTTTTTT; CDR3aa: CASSLGSGVTGELFF
j_gene: TRBJ2-7; d_gene: .; abundance: .; v_gene: TRBV28; CDR3nt: TGTGCCAGCAGTCTTCCGTACTCTATTTACTACGAGCAGTACTTC; CDR3aa: CASSLPYSIYYEQYF
j_gene: TRBJ2-6; d_gene: .; abundance: .; v_gene: TRBV2; CDR3nt: TGTGCCAGCAGTGAAGATTCAGGCATGGCCAACGTCCTGACTTTC; CDR3aa: CASSEDSGMANVLTF
j_gene: TRBJ2-7; d_gene: .; abundance: .; v_gene: TRBV2; CDR3nt: TGTGCCAGCAGGCAGACACCATCCTACGAGCAGTACTTC; CDR3aa: CASRQTPSYEQYF
j_gene: TRBJ2-7; d_gene: .; abundance: .; v_gene: TRBV2; CDR3nt: TGTGCCAGCAACAGGGACGGCTCCTACGAGCAGTACTTC; CDR3aa: CASNRDGSYEQYF
j_gene: TRBJ2-2; d_gene: .; abundance: .; v_gene: TRBV7-6; CDR3nt: TGTGCCAGCAGCTTAACTGGGGCCGGGGAGCTGTTTTTT; CDR3aa: CASSLTGAGELFF
j_gene: TRBJ2-3; d_gene: TRBD2; abundance: .; v_gene: TRBV20-1; CDR3nt: TGCAGTGCTAGTAGCGGGAGGGAGGGTGATACGCAGTATTTT; CDR3aa: CSASSGREGDTQYF
j_gene: TRBJ1-2; d_gene: TRBD1; abundance: .; v_gene: TRBV6-4; CDR3nt: TGTGCCAGCAGTGCCACAGGGGCAGCTAACTATGGCTACACCTTC; CDR3aa: CASSATGAANYGYTF
j_gene: TRBJ2-6; d_gene: TRBD1; abundance: .; v_gene: TRBV4-1; CDR3nt: TGCGCCAGCAGCCCGTTCTTGGGACAGCTAGCCCCTGGGGCCAACGTCCTGACTTTC; CDR3aa: CASSPFLGQLAPGANVLTF
j_gene: TRBJ2-1; d_gene: TRBD2; abundance: .; v_gene: TRBV27; CDR3nt: TGTGCCAGCAGTTTAAGGCAGCGGGAGGGCCATGAGCAGTTCTTC; CDR3aa: CASSLRQREGHEQFF
j_gene: TRBJ1-2; d_gene: .; abundance: few; v_gene: TRBV5-6; CDR3nt: TGTGCCAGCAGCTTGGGACAGTTATATGGCTACACCTTC; CDR3aa: CASSLGQLYGYTF
j_gene: TRBJ1-2; d_gene: TRBD1; abundance: .; v_gene: TRBV18; CDR3nt: TGTGCCAGCTCACCCTCAGGGACAGGAAAGAATGGCTACACCTTC; CDR3aa: CASSPSGTGKNGYTF